Presented here are 24 T cell receptor beta chains from one specimen sequenced in a study of blood T cell repertoires in COVID-19. Produced via immunoSEQ multiplex PCR; TCRdb's table is partial and in-frame only. In the table there are around 240,000 clones, about 83% of which are singletons. What was sequenced was peripheral blood. These receptors were taken from a woman in her forties or fifties with acute or convalescent COVID-19.

The genes are TRBV7-9 and TRBJ2-5; TRBD1 agrees at 8 bases. From germline, CDR1 is SEHNR and CDR2 FQNEAQ (reference sequence). This CDR3 spans 14 amino acids. J lost 5 bases, V lost 5 bases, and 7 bases had no gene match. CDR3 DNA: TGTGCCAGCAGCCGACAGGGGTCGGGGGAGACCCAGTACTTC. It specifies CASSRQGSGETQYF.

This sequence joins TRBV4-3 and TRBJ2-1, with D perhaps TRBD1 (5 bases). The CDR3 sequence is 13 residues long. The germline V and J ends were trimmed by 4 bases and 8 bases, with 12 bases remaining between them. Germline CDR1 LGHNA, CDR2 YSLEER. CDR3 residues: CASSPAGAYEQFF. The CDR3 DNA sequence: TGCGCCAGCAGCCCTGCTGGGGCGTATGAGCAGTTCTTC.

The chain couples TRBV5-1 to TRBJ2-1, with 8 bases lining up with TRBD2. V shed 4 bases, J shed 6 bases, and the junction held 9 bases outside the gene matches. The CDR3 is 15 residues long. Per germline, CDR1 SGHRS and CDR2 YFSETQ. CDR3 nucleotide sequence: TGCGCCAGCAGCCACGGACTAGCAGCTCTCAATGAGCAGTTCTTC. This sequence encodes CASSHGLAALNEQFF.

CDR3 loop: CASSQAVQAGGQETQYF. CDR3 nucleotide sequence: TGCGCCAGCAGCCAAGCCGTCCAAGCGGGGGGCCAAGAGACCCAGTACTTC. This sequence joins TRBV4-1 and TRBJ2-5; 9 nucleotides match TRBD2. The CDR3 sequence is 17 residues long. V shed 1 base, J shed 1 base, and the junction held 7 bases outside the gene matches. Germline CDR1 and CDR2: MGHRA and YSYEKL.

The chain is built from TRBV18 and TRBJ2-7, with 10 bases identical to TRBD1. The CDR3 has 17 residues. V trimming: 2 bases; J trimming: 3 bases; junction bases outside the gene matches: 10. The germline CDR1 and CDR2 sequences are KGHSH and LQKENI. CDR3 loop: CASSPDWRDRGNYEQYF. Here the CDR3 DNA reads TGTGCCAGCTCACCAGATTGGAGGGACAGGGGTAACTACGAGCAGTACTTC.

The chain is built from TRBV12-3 or TRBV12-4 and TRBJ1-2; D remains ambiguous. The CDR3 extends over 13 amino acids. V lost 5 bases to trimming and J lost 5 bases, with 12 bases between them. DNA of the CDR3: TGTGCCAGCAGTCCGGAGAGATTTTATGGCTACACCTTC. Translation: CASSPERFYGYTF.

The chain combines TRBV7-3 with TRBJ2-2; 8 bases are a match to TRBD1. This CDR3 is built from 14 residues. CDR1 SGHTA and CDR2 FQGTGA come from the germline V gene. With V trimmed by 8 bases and J by 4 bases, 6 bases remained unmatched. CDR3 nucleotides: TGTGCCAGCCGGACAGGGAGATCCACCGGGGAGCTGTTTTTT. It encodes CASRTGRSTGELFF.

This clone was seen a handful of times. V is TRBV11-2 and J is TRBJ1-2; 7 bases align to TRBD1. The CDR3 runs 13 residues. Per germline, CDR1 SGHAT and CDR2 FQNNGV. The trim removed 6 bases at V and 9 bases at J, leaving 10 bases unmatched. CDR3 region: CASSLRDSVSYTF. The CDR3 nucleotides read TGTGCCAGCAGTCTCCGGGACAGCGTTAGCTACACCTTC.

This chain joins TRBV11-2 and TRBJ2-1; 10 positions match TRBD2. J lost 3 bases, V lost 6 bases, and 11 bases had no gene match. The germline gives CDR1 SGHAT, CDR2 FQNNGV. The CDR3 length is 17 residues. The CDR3 is CASSLRASGGGYNEQFF. DNA for the CDR3: TGTGCCAGCAGTCTTAGGGCCAGCGGGGGGGGCTACAATGAGCAGTTCTTC.

The chain has TRBV3-1 (or the pseudogene TRBV3-2) and TRBJ2-5, with D maybe TRBD1 (6 bases). Germline CDR1 is LGHDT and CDR2 is YNNKEL (reference sequence). The CDR3 is 14 residues long. Trimming cost V 3 bases and J 0 bases, with 8 bases left between them. The CDR3 here is CASSQHRDQETQYF. CDR3 bases: TGTGCCAGCAGCCAGCACAGGGACCAAGAGACCCAGTACTTC.

V and J are TRBV5-1 and TRBJ2-7, with D perhaps matching TRBD2 (6 bases). Germline CDR1 SGHRS, CDR2 YFSETQ. V shed 0 bases and J shed 5 bases, with 15 bases lying between them. There are 15 residues in the CDR3. The CDR3 coding sequence is TGCGCCAGCAGCTTGGCCTGGCGGGAAGGAGACGAGCAGTACTTC. Its protein is CASSLAWREGDEQYF.

This chain uses TRBV7-9 with TRBJ2-3; weak D call: TRBD2 (5 bases). This CDR3 has 16 amino acids. Looked up from germline, CDR1 is SEHNR and CDR2 is FQNEAQ (reference sequence). Deletions cut 1 base from V and 0 bases from J, with 11 bases between. The CDR3 sequence: CASSLDRGLSTDTQYF. The CDR3 DNA reads TGTGCCAGCAGCTTAGATAGAGGACTGAGCACAGATACGCAGTATTTT.

V and J are TRBV3-1 (or the pseudogene TRBV3-2) and TRBJ1-1; 7 nucleotides align to TRBD1. This CDR3 spans 13 amino acids. V was pared by 4 bases and J by 4 bases, with 3 bases of the junction left unmatched. Germline CDR1 reads LGHDT; CDR2 reads YNNKEL (reference sequence). The CDR3 loop is CASSPGTVTEAFF. The CDR3 DNA follows: TGTGCCAGCAGCCCTGGGACAGTCACTGAAGCTTTCTTT.

V usage is TRBV27 and J usage is TRBJ2-2; a possible D gene is TRBD2 (5 bases). Per the germline V gene, CDR1 is MNHEY and CDR2 is SMNVEV (reference sequence). CDR3 length: 14 amino acids. V was trimmed by 9 bases and J by 0 bases, leaving 11 bases between them. The CDR3 loop reads CASRGSANTGELFF. Written as DNA, the CDR3 is TGTGCCAGTCGGGGTTCCGCGAACACCGGGGAGCTGTTTTTT.

The V and J genes are TRBV9 and TRBJ2-2; 11 bases map to TRBD2. Germline CDR1 and CDR2: SGDLS and YYNGEE. This CDR3 contains 19 residues. Unmatched junction bases numbered 17, after V lost 3 bases and J lost 7 bases. The CDR3 loop is CASSASPGIAGGRGGELFF. The CDR3 DNA reads TGTGCCAGCAGCGCCTCCCCGGGGATAGCGGGGGGGCGGGGCGGGGAGCTGTTTTTT.

V is TRBV6-4 and J is TRBJ2-1, with 10 bases that match TRBD2. V shed 3 bases and J 6 bases; nucleotides not matched to a gene: 2. The CDR3 loop spans 14 amino acids. From germline, CDR1 is MRHNA and CDR2 SNTAGT. CDR3 DNA: TGTGCCAGCAGTGAAACTAGCGGGATCAATGAGCAGTTCTTC. It translates to CASSETSGINEQFF.

This chain uses TRBV7-9 with TRBJ2-5; 9 positions match TRBD2. The CDR3 covers 15 residues. J was trimmed by 3 bases and V by 2 bases; bases with no gene match: 4. Germline-derived CDR1 and CDR2 are SEHNR and FQNEAQ (reference sequence). The DNA for the CDR3 is TGTGCCAGCAGCTTAACGACTAGCGGTAAAGAGACCCAGTACTTC. Its translation is CASSLTTSGKETQYF.

This clone was counted between two and nine times. The sample holds other DNA sequences that translate to the same CDR3. The chain employs TRBV11-3 and TRBJ2-1; weak D call: TRBD1 (5 bases). Per the germline V gene, CDR1 is SGHNT and CDR2 is YENEEA. The CDR3 runs to 13 residues. Trimming pared 1 base from V and 5 bases from J, leaving 6 bases between. The CDR3 nucleotides are TGTGCCAGCAGCTTAGGACAGAACAATGAGCAGTTCTTC. Protein: CASSLGQNNEQFF.

J is TRBJ1-1 and V is TRBV3-1 (or the pseudogene TRBV3-2); unclear D gene. The CDR3 sequence is 14 residues long. V lost 1 base and J lost 3, with 9 bases in between. Germline V gene sequence: CDR1 LGHDT, CDR2 YNNKEL (reference sequence). The CDR3 loop is CASSQASRDTEAFF. Written as DNA, the CDR3 is TGTGCCAGCAGCCAAGCCTCCCGGGACACTGAAGCTTTCTTT.

The chain carries TRBV11-2 and TRBJ2-1, with D hard to call. Trimming took off 5 bases at V and 5 bases at J, with 7 bases between the two ends. The CDR3 consists of 12 residues. CDR1 is SGHAT, CDR2 FQNNGV, per germline. The CDR3 sequence is CASSPSNNEQFF. CDR3 nucleotides: TGTGCCAGCAGCCCCAGTAACAATGAGCAGTTCTTC.

CDR3 nucleotide sequence: TGTGCCAGCAGGCTGGGACTAGCGTTTGAGCAGTTCTTC. Amino acid sequence: CASRLGLAFEQFF. The chain couples TRBV5-4 to TRBJ2-1, with TRBD2 matching over 10 bases. The germline V gene encodes CDR1 SGHNT and CDR2 YYREEE (reference sequence). The junction had 5 bases not matched to a gene; V was cut back by 5 bases and J by 9 bases. The CDR3 totals 13 residues.

The chain joins TRBV19 to TRBJ1-1; perhaps TRBD1 as D (6 bases). This CDR3 contains 13 residues. V shed 5 bases and J shed 1 base, with 8 bases lying between them. Germline assignment: CDR1 LNHDA and CDR2 SQIVND (reference sequence). This CDR3 reads CASSHRANTEAFF. CDR3 nucleotides: TGTGCCAGTAGTCACAGGGCGAACACTGAAGCTTTCTTT.

This chain uses TRBV9 with TRBJ1-2, with 12 bases identical to TRBD1. The ends lost 4 bases at V and 8 bases at J; junction bases unmatched: 12. The CDR3 covers 16 residues. Germline V gene lookup returns CDR1 SGDLS and CDR2 YYNGEE. This chain's CDR3 is CASSPARGQGAFGYTF. The CDR3 coding sequence is TGTGCCAGCAGCCCGGCACGGGGACAGGGGGCGTTCGGCTACACCTTC.

V is TRBV19 and J is TRBJ1-2; 7 bases are shared with TRBD1. The CDR3 is made up of 14 amino acids. The germline CDR1 and CDR2 sequences are LNHDA and SQIVND (reference sequence). Losses at the gene ends were 0 bases for V and 7 bases for J; bases not matched to a gene: 5. Here the CDR3 DNA reads TGTGCCAGTAGTATAGATCGGGACAGCTCTGGCTACACCTTC. Residues: CASSIDRDSSGYTF.